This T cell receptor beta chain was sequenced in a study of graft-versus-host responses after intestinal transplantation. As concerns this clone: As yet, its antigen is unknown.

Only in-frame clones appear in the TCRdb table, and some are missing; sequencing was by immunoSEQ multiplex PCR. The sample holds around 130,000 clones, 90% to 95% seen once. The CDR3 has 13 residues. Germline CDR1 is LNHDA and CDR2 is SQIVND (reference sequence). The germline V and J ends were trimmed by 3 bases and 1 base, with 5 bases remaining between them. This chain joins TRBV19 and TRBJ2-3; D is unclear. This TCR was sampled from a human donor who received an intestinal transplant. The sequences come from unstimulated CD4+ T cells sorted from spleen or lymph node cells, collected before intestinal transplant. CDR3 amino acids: CASSIGGTDTQYF. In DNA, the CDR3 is TGTGCCAGTAGTATTGGCGGCACAGATACGCAGTATTTT.